Listed here are 24 T cell receptor beta chains from one sample, sequenced in a study of cytomegalovirus exposure and HLA in healthy donors. PCR amplification relied on 60 Vbeta primers (plus 13 Jbeta primers). The assay was immunoSEQ multiplex PCR, and TCRdb's table has in-frame clones only and misses some. The sample lists around 120,000 clones, about 80% occurring once. Sequenced input: PBMCs. These TCRs come from a man in his 60s in good health and CMV-seropositive.

The J gene is TRBJ1-3, the V gene TRBV28; D gene unclear. The germline V gene has CDR1 MDHEN and CDR2 SYDVKM. Trimming took 6 bases from V and 6 from J, leaving 9 bases between them. The CDR3 covers 12 residues. The CDR3 bases are TGTGCCAGCAGCCCTATGGTAAACACCATATATTTT. Translated, it gives CASSPMVNTIYF.

The genes are TRBV5-4 and TRBJ2-3, with 9 bases fitting TRBD2. CDR1 is SGHNT, CDR2 YYREEE, per germline (reference sequence). This CDR3 region has 15 residues. The J segment lost 6 bases and the V segment lost 3 bases, leaving 8 bases of the junction unmatched. CDR3: CASSYTQAGGDTQYF. In DNA, the CDR3 is TGTGCCAGCAGCTATACACAGGCGGGGGGGGATACGCAGTATTTT.

V and J are TRBV30 and TRBJ2-3; 10 bases are a match to TRBD2. V shed 3 bases, J shed 1 base, and the junction held 7 bases outside the gene matches. The V gene's germline CDR1 is GTSNPN and CDR2 SVGIG (reference sequence). The CDR3 has 16 residues. CDR3 nucleotides: TGTGCCTGGAGCCTGGGACTAGCGTCGGGCACAGATACGCAGTATTTT. Protein product: CAWSLGLASGTDTQYF.

This clone was counted between two and nine times. V and J are TRBV30 and TRBJ1-4; tentative D call: TRBD1 (5 bases). V was trimmed by 5 bases and J by 6 bases, leaving 16 bases between them. Germline CDR1 is GTSNPN and CDR2 is SVGIG (reference sequence). The CDR3 totals 14 residues. This CDR3 is CAWDTGTTDEKLFF. The CDR3 DNA reads as TGTGCCTGGGACACCGGGACTACCGATGAAAAACTGTTTTTT.

This clone has only a few counts. The chain employs TRBV30 and TRBJ1-3; no firm D call. The V gene's germline CDR1 is GTSNPN and CDR2 SVGIG (reference sequence). This CDR3 spans 15 amino acids. V lost 2 bases to trimming and J lost 10 bases, with 21 bases between them. Here the CDR3 reads CAWSPGSSQVGTIYF. Here the CDR3 DNA reads TGTGCCTGGAGTCCCGGGAGCAGCCAGGTGGGGACCATATATTTT.

The rearrangement links TRBV19 to TRBJ2-5, with D perhaps matching TRBD2 (5 bases). The ends were cut back, 3 bases at V and 9 bases at J, with 20 bases in the middle. The length of the CDR3 is 15 residues. The germline V gene has CDR1 LNHDA and CDR2 SQIVND (reference sequence). The CDR3 protein is CASSIRAPSRGPQYF. The CDR3 DNA is TGTGCCAGTAGTATTAGAGCCCCCTCCCGAGGGCCCCAGTACTTC.

The chain recombines TRBV28 with TRBJ1-4; perhaps TRBD1 as D (5 bases). This CDR3 has 13 residues. V gave up 8 bases and J gave up 4 bases, with 11 bases separating them. Per germline, CDR1 MDHEN and CDR2 SYDVKM. The CDR3 here is CASGARVNEKLFF. The CDR3 nucleotides are TGTGCCAGCGGAGCCAGGGTTAATGAAAAACTGTTTTTT.

V and J are TRBV5-1 and TRBJ2-7; 9 positions agree with TRBD2. Looked up from germline, CDR1 is SGHRS and CDR2 is YFSETQ. This CDR3 comprises 15 residues. The junction had 10 bases not matched to a gene; V was cut back by 7 bases and J by 2 bases. CDR3 in DNA: TGCGCCAGCCGATATTGGACTAGCGCGACCTACGAGCAGTACTTC. Its translation is CASRYWTSATYEQYF.

Note on this clone: The sample carries other DNA sequences with the same CDR3. V gene TRBV19 combines with J gene TRBJ2-5; 7 bases agree with TRBD2. V gave up 6 bases and J gave up 7 bases; unmatched junction bases: 11. The CDR3 runs 14 residues. Looked up from germline, CDR1 is LNHDA and CDR2 is SQIVND (reference sequence). For the CDR3, the DNA is TGTGCCAGTAGGTCAGGGACGGGGGGTACGACCCAGTACTTC. It yields the protein CASRSGTGGTTQYF.

The CDR3 bases are TGTGCCAGCAGTTTACGGGGACAGGGAAATCAGCCCCAGCATTTT. Its protein is CASSLRGQGNQPQHF. J is TRBJ1-5 and V is TRBV28, with 9 bases identical to TRBD1. V gave up 2 bases and J gave up 4 bases; unmatched junction bases: 3. In germline, CDR1 is MDHEN, CDR2 SYDVKM. The CDR3 totals 15 residues. The full variable domain, in which reference TRBV28 and TRBJ1-5 provide the parts outside the CDR3, is DVKVTQSSRYLVKRTGEKVFLECVQDMDHENMFWYRQDPGLGLRLIYFSYDVKMKEKGDIPEGYSVSREKKERFSLILESASTNQTSMYLCASSLRGQGNQPQHFGDGTRLSIL.

The V gene is TRBV19, the J gene TRBJ1-5; 8 bases are shared with TRBD1. From germline, CDR1 is LNHDA and CDR2 SQIVND (reference sequence). There are 14 residues in the CDR3. The junction had 8 bases not matched to a gene; V was cut back by 8 bases and J by 5 bases. The CDR3: CASVQGARYQPQHF. Written as DNA, the CDR3 is TGTGCCAGTGTTCAGGGGGCCAGATATCAGCCCCAGCATTTT.

This sequence joins TRBV11-3 and TRBJ2-1; 13 nucleotides align to TRBD2. Germline V gene lookup returns CDR1 SGHNT and CDR2 YENEEA. Losses at the gene ends were 3 bases for V and 5 bases for J; bases not matched to a gene: 1. This CDR3 region has 15 residues. The CDR3 here is CASSLGLAGHNEQFF. In DNA, the CDR3 is TGTGCCAGCAGCTTGGGACTAGCGGGGCACAATGAGCAGTTCTTC.

CDR3 bases: TGTGCCAGTTCCCCCGGGAACACAGATACGCAGTATTTT. Its translation is CASSPGNTDTQYF. The rearrangement joins TRBV7-9 to TRBJ2-3; tentatively, D is TRBD2 (5 bases). The germline gives CDR1 SEHNR, CDR2 FQNEAQ (reference sequence). The CDR3 covers 13 residues. Between the trimmed V and J ends, which lost 9 bases and 2 bases, there was a span of 12 bases. The whole variable domain, filled in from reference TRBV7-9 and TRBJ2-3, reads DTGVSQNPRHKITKRGQNVTFRCDPISEHNRLYWYRQTLGQGPEFLTYFQNEAQLEKSRLLSDRFSAERPKGSFSTLEIQRTEQGDSAMYLCASSPGNTDTQYFGPGTRLTVL.

This clone was observed a few times. The chain employs TRBV7-2 and TRBJ2-5, with 7 bases matching TRBD2. V gave up 7 bases and J gave up 4 bases; unmatched junction bases: 9. Germline V gives CDR1 SGHTA, CDR2 FQGNSA. The CDR3 has 14 residues. The CDR3 sequence: CASTYRAGLETQYF. CDR3 DNA: TGTGCCAGCACCTACCGAGCGGGGCTAGAGACCCAGTACTTC. The full variable domain, rest sourced from reference TRBV7-2 and TRBJ2-5, is GAGVSQSPSNKVTEKGKDVELRCDPISGHTALYWYRQSLGQGLEFLIYFQGNSAPDKSGLPSDRFSAERTGGSVSTLTIQRTQQEDSAVYLCASTYRAGLETQYFGPGTRLLVL.

This chain uses TRBV29-1 with TRBJ2-7, with TRBD2 matching over 7 bases. The germline CDR1 and CDR2 sequences are SQVTM and ANQGSEA. The CDR3 has 12 residues. V shed 1 base and J 6 bases; nucleotides not matched to a gene: 3. The CDR3 protein is CSVEAGRVEQYF. CDR3 in DNA: TGCAGCGTTGAAGCGGGGAGGGTCGAGCAGTACTTC.

The chain combines TRBV28 with TRBJ2-1; TRBD1 matches at 8 bases. The CDR3 runs to 15 residues. The V segment lost 5 bases and the J segment 10 bases; nucleotides outside the gene matches: 13. Germline lookup yields CDR1 MDHEN and CDR2 SYDVKM. The CDR3: CASSLRDRPALEQFF. For the CDR3, the DNA is TGTGCCAGCAGTCTTCGGGACAGGCCGGCCCTGGAGCAGTTCTTC.

The genes are TRBV7-9 and TRBJ2-5; 11 nucleotides agree with TRBD1. J gave up 7 bases and V 2 bases, and 6 bases lay outside the gene matches. This CDR3 contains 15 residues. Germline V gives CDR1 SEHNR, CDR2 FQNEAQ (reference sequence). The DNA of the CDR3 is TGTGCCAGCAGCTTAATAGGACAGGGGGCAGGGACCCAGTACTTC. Its translation: CASSLIGQGAGTQYF.

This clone has a handful of counts. This chain uses TRBV5-4 with TRBJ1-4; 11 nucleotides line up with TRBD1. Unmatched junction bases numbered 5, after V lost 3 bases and J lost 10 bases. The V gene's germline CDR1 is SGHNT and CDR2 YYREEE (reference sequence). The CDR3 loop spans 14 amino acids. In DNA form, the CDR3 reads TGTGCCAGCAGCTCCGGGACAGGGGGTGGAAAACTGTTTTTT. Translated, it gives CASSSGTGGGKLFF.

The chain uses TRBV5-5 and TRBJ1-2, with 7 positions matching TRBD1. From germline, CDR1 is SGHKS and CDR2 YYEKEE (reference sequence). The CDR3 extends over 14 amino acids. The V gene end was trimmed by 4 bases and the J gene end by 4 bases; junction bases not matched to a gene: 7. The CDR3 region is CASSLWDSSYGYTF. CDR3 nucleotide sequence: TGTGCCAGCAGCCTGTGGGACAGCAGCTATGGCTACACCTTC.

The chain uses TRBV4-2 and TRBJ2-7; 13 bases are a match to TRBD2. The CDR3 is made up of 15 amino acids. Germline V gene data show CDR1 as LGHNA and CDR2 as YNFKEQ. The V segment lost 1 base and the J segment 3 bases; nucleotides outside the gene matches: 0. CDR3 sequence: CASSQGLAGGYEQYF. The CDR3 coding sequence is TGTGCCAGCAGCCAAGGACTAGCGGGAGGCTACGAGCAGTACTTC.

The CDR3 DNA sequence: TGCGCCAGCAGCCTTACGCTAACTAGTTTCACGCAGTATTTT. Its translation is CASSLTLTSFTQYF. This chain joins TRBV5-1 and TRBJ2-3; possibly TRBD2 for D (5 bases). Germline CDR1 SGHRS, CDR2 YFSETQ. This CDR3 has 14 amino acids. Trimming took off 4 bases at V and 9 bases at J, with 18 bases between the two ends.

The rearrangement uses TRBV5-1 and TRBJ2-3; D uncertain. This CDR3 comprises 14 residues. Trimming shortened V by 7 bases and J by 0 bases, and 12 bases separated the two germline ends. From germline, CDR1 is SGHRS and CDR2 YFSETQ. The DNA for the CDR3 is TGCGCCAGCCGGAGTCAGACGAGCACAGATACGCAGTATTTT. Protein sequence: CASRSQTSTDTQYF.

Concerning this clone itself: The junction departs from the called germline gene at one end, perhaps through a read error. CDR3 protein: CAISEPRTSYTQSEQFF. The CDR3, as DNA: TGTGCCATCAGTGAGCCCCGGACTAGCTACACACAAAGTGAGCAGTTCTTC. The chain links TRBV6-1 to TRBJ2-1, with 8 bases matching TRBD2. Germline V gives CDR1 MNHNS, CDR2 SASEGT. The CDR3 contains 17 residues.

This rearrangement joins TRBV7-9 to TRBJ2-3; TRBD1 might be the D (6 bases). V was pared by 5 bases and J by 2 bases, with 11 bases between. From germline, CDR1 is SEHNR and CDR2 FQNEAQ (reference sequence). This CDR3 spans 14 amino acids. As DNA, the CDR3 is TGTGCCAGCAGCAAGGGGACACTCACAGATACGCAGTATTTT. Translating it yields CASSKGTLTDTQYF.